These 12 T cell receptor beta chains were all obtained from the same sample, sequenced in a study of shared clonotypes between healthy human individuals. Naive CD8 cells, CD45RO-negative and positively selected for CCR7, excluded terminally differentiated effector memory CD45RA+ cells. The method was immunoSEQ multiplex PCR; TCRdb's version includes in-frame clones alone and lacks a portion of them. This table has nearly 2 million clones, about 95% appearing once. Sequenced: naive CD8+ T cells sorted from blood. Every receptor here comes from a young man in good health.

The chain uses TRBV10-3 and TRBJ2-7; D is perhaps TRBD2 (5 bases). This CDR3 is built from 13 residues. V lost 4 bases and J lost 1, with 8 bases in between. CDR1 ENHRY and CDR2 SYGVKD come from the germline V gene. CDR3 residues: CAISGSGSYEQYF. In DNA, the CDR3 is TGTGCCATCAGTGGGTCGGGGTCCTACGAGCAGTACTTC.

The chain carries TRBV27 and TRBJ2-7; a weak D match, TRBD2 (5 bases). This CDR3 contains 12 residues. V lost 2 bases, J lost 6 bases, and 8 bases lay in between. Germline V gives CDR1 MNHEY, CDR2 SMNVEV (reference sequence). The CDR3 DNA is TGTGCCAGCAGTTTACGGGGTAGCGAGCAGTACTTC. Protein product: CASSLRGSEQYF.

With respect to this clone: In the same sample, other DNA sequences code for this CDR3. The rearrangement uses TRBV6-5 and TRBJ2-5, with TRBD2 as a possible D gene (6 bases). CDR3 length: 15 residues. V lost 2 bases to trimming and J lost 1 base, with 11 bases between them. The germline V gene has CDR1 MNHEY and CDR2 SVGAGI. DNA for the CDR3: TGTGCCAGCAGTTACCTGGGGGGAGTCCAAGAGACCCAGTACTTC. As protein: CASSYLGGVQETQYF.

This clone was recorded a few times. The identical CDR3 is also encoded by other nucleotide sequences in the sample. V usage is TRBV30 and J usage is TRBJ1-4; D gene uncertain. This CDR3 comprises 12 residues. The ends were cut back, 0 bases at V and 7 bases at J, with 6 bases in the middle. Germline CDR1 reads GTSNPN; CDR2 reads SVGIG (reference sequence). In DNA form, the CDR3 reads TGTGCCTGGAGTGTACTGGGTGAAAAACTGTTTTTT. This codes for CAWSVLGEKLFF.

As DNA, the CDR3 is TGTGCCAGCAGTTCCCCCAAGGAGGGGAGCTCCTACAATGAGCAGTTCTTC. Translation gives CASSSPKEGSSYNEQFF. This chain uses TRBV28 with TRBJ2-1; weak D call: TRBD2 (6 bases). CDR3 length equals 17 residues. Germline assignment: CDR1 MDHEN and CDR2 SYDVKM. V lost 4 bases to trimming and J lost 0 bases, with 16 bases between them.

This clone was counted once. The V and J genes are TRBV28 and TRBJ1-1, with D tentatively TRBD1 (6 bases). V was clipped by 3 bases and J by 4 bases, with 18 bases between them. This CDR3 contains 16 residues. The germline gives CDR1 MDHEN, CDR2 SYDVKM. CDR3 loop: CASSFTAGAGGTEAFF. In DNA, the CDR3 is TGTGCCAGCAGTTTTACGGCAGGGGCGGGGGGCACTGAAGCTTTCTTT.

This clone was counted only a few times. The J gene is TRBJ1-1, the V gene TRBV13; D unclear. CDR3 length: 13 residues. From germline, CDR1 is PRHDT and CDR2 FYEKMQ (reference sequence). V was cut by 5 bases and J by 4 bases, with 11 bases left in between. CDR3 residues: CASSLAGSTEAFF. DNA for the CDR3: TGTGCCAGCAGCCTAGCTGGTAGCACTGAAGCTTTCTTT.

The chain is built from TRBV13 and TRBJ2-3; D may be TRBD1 (5 bases). The CDR3 extends over 16 amino acids. V lost 5 bases, J lost 2 bases, and 17 bases lay in between. Germline CDR1 PRHDT, CDR2 FYEKMQ (reference sequence). The CDR3 nucleotides read TGTGCCAGCAGCCCGAGTTCCTCAGGGCCCACAGATACGCAGTATTTT. Protein product: CASSPSSSGPTDTQYF.

This clone came up once. The V gene is TRBV27, the J gene TRBJ2-1; 10 bases line up with TRBD2. CDR1 and CDR2 from the germline V gene are MNHEY and SMNVEV (reference sequence). The CDR3 spans 15 residues. V dropped 2 bases and J dropped 10; count of bases not matched to a gene: 8. This CDR3 reads CASSLLSGGVEEQFF. In DNA, the CDR3 is TGTGCCAGCAGTTTACTCAGCGGGGGGGTGGAAGAGCAGTTCTTC.

This rearrangement joins TRBV4-3 to TRBJ1-1, with 7 bases identical to TRBD1. CDR1 is LGHNA, CDR2 YSLEER, per germline. The CDR3 covers 16 residues. V was clipped by 0 bases and J by 5 bases; unmatched bases: 9. CDR3 sequence: CASSQDPAGGRTEAFF. CDR3 in DNA: TGCGCCAGCAGCCAAGATCCGGCAGGGGGACGGACTGAAGCTTTCTTT.

This chain uses TRBV10-3 with TRBJ2-7; the match to TRBD1 covers 7 bases. The CDR3 covers 13 residues. Germline trimming cut 2 bases from V and 6 bases from J; bases unmatched to any gene: 4. Germline CDR1 ENHRY, CDR2 SYGVKD. The CDR3 DNA reads as TGTGCCATCAGTGAGCAACAGGGGTTCGAGCAGTACTTC. Translation gives CAISEQQGFEQYF.

CDR3 loop: CASSLGAVPSTDTQYF. Here the CDR3 DNA reads TGTGCCAGCAGCTTAGGGGCAGTCCCTAGCACAGATACGCAGTATTTT. The gene calls are TRBV13 and TRBJ2-3; no firm D call. Trimming left V 0 bases short and J 0 bases short, with 10 bases between. Looked up from germline, CDR1 is PRHDT and CDR2 is FYEKMQ (reference sequence). CDR3 length: 16 residues.